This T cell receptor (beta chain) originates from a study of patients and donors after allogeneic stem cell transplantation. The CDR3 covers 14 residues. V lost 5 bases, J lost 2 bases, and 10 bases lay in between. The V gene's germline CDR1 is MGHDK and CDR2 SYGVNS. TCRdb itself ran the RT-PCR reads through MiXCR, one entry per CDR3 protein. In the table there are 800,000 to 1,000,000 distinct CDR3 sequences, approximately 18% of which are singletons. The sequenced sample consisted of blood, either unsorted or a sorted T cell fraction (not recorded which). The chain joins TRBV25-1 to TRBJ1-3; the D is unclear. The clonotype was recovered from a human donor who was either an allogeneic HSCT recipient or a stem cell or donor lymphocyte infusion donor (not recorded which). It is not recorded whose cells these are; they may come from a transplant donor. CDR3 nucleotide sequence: TGTGCCAGCAGTACGGGCAGCCCTGGAAACACCATATATTTT. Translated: CASSTGSPGNTIYF.